The clone carrying this T cell receptor (beta chain) was seen a few times. The entry originates in a study of Graves' ophthalmopathy and Graves' hyperthyroidism. Trimming cost V 4 bases and J 4 bases, with 12 bases left between them. The germline V gene has CDR1 MNHNY and CDR2 SVGAGI (reference sequence). The CDR3 contains 14 residues. Using RNA transcripts, the TCR beta CDR3 regions were amplified. HTBI primers served in a first-round RT-PCR, which a second-round multiplex PCR followed. TCRdb re-called the multiplex PCR reads through MiXCR, storing one row per CDR3 protein. The table has over a million distinct CDR3 sequences, less than 45% seen once; the top ten hold 11%.

The chain couples TRBV6-6 to TRBJ2-3; D is possibly TRBD1 (6 bases). Source material: peripheral blood or thyroid tissue (not recorded which). The clonotype comes from an adult man with Graves' hyperthyroidism. The chain's CDR3 is CASSSPGGPDTQYF. DNA for the CDR3: TGTGCCAGCAGTTCCCCTGGGGGCCCAGATACGCAGTATTTT.